The rows below give T cell receptor beta chains drawn from one sample of a study of Ad26.COV2.S vaccination and SARS-CoV-2 variants. Measured with immunoSEQ multiplex PCR; TCRdb has only the in-frame clones, and not every one. The data show approximately 340,000 clones, 92% seen once. The source material was peripheral blood, sampled after recovery from COVID-19. These receptors all stem from a human donor who had recovered from COVID-19. Each CDR3 is given without its conserved first and last residue. D genes are given only for firm matches.

j_call | v_call | d_call | cdr3_aa
TRBJ1-1 | TRBV10-3 | NA | AISESVGRGETEAF
TRBJ1-1 | TRBV5-1 | NA | ASSLGPDAEAF
TRBJ2-7 | TRBV7-9 | NA | ASSLTGGLTYEQY
TRBJ2-5 | TRBV7-8 | TRBD1 | ASSLGAGGNQETQY
TRBJ2-1 | TRBV7-3 | TRBD1 | ASSSMTGVSYNEQF
TRBJ2-3 | TRBV6-4 | TRBD2 | ASRAGGTDTQY
TRBJ2-7 | TRBV6-6 | NA | ASSYTFSEGEQY
TRBJ1-1 | TRBV5-6 | NA | ASSLDEGPLGVNTEAF
TRBJ2-2 | TRBV6-5 | NA | ASSPRGAGTGELF
TRBJ1-4 | TRBV6-5 | NA | ASSYSGREHEKLF
TRBJ2-7 | TRBV11-2 | TRBD1 | ASSQQGGLYEQY
TRBJ1-2 | TRBV3-1/TRBV3-2 | NA | ASSPGGLNYGYT
TRBJ1-2 | TRBV5-4 | TRBD1 | ASSPKGLTGANYGYT
TRBJ1-5 | TRBV19 | NA | ASSITHRDNQPQH
TRBJ2-7 | TRBV4-1 | TRBD1 | ASSQVQGAYYEQY
TRBJ2-7 | TRBV6-2/TRBV6-3 | NA | ASSYRLTGASGEQY
TRBJ1-5 | TRBV12-5 | NA | ASGHNQPQH
TRBJ1-1 | TRBV9 | TRBD1 | ASSPYGQGGTEAF
TRBJ1-2 | TRBV18 | NA | ASSLEPGAGFNYGYT
TRBJ2-1 | TRBV5-1 | TRBD2 | ASSLGGSGFYNEQF
TRBJ2-1 | TRBV19 | NA | ASKAGALGDNEQF
TRBJ1-1 | TRBV11-2 | NA | ASSPAKVNTEAF
TRBJ2-7 | TRBV6-5 | TRBD2 | ASSPSGGLYEQY
TRBJ1-2 | TRBV6-5 | NA | ASSRDPANYGYT
TRBJ1-1 | TRBV6-5 | NA | ASSSRGPGYTEAF
TRBJ2-3 | TRBV5-4 | NA | ASSSHTSMDTQY
TRBJ1-2 | TRBV19 | NA | ASSIGGVTAGYT
TRBJ2-7 | TRBV6-1 | NA | ASSDHTLRYEQY
TRBJ1-4 | TRBV6-5 | NA | ASSPGWSEKLF
TRBJ1-1 | TRBV21-1 | NA | ASSAWDGMRGTEAF
TRBJ1-1 | TRBV7-2 | TRBD1 | ASSRTGVSTEAF
TRBJ1-1 | TRBV10-1 | NA | ASSRDNLNTEAF
TRBJ1-3 | TRBV6-5 | NA | ASKRDVRSGNTIY
TRBJ2-7 | TRBV6-5 | TRBD2 | ASSYRLADEQY
TRBJ2-7 | TRBV7-9 | NA | ASSPHATVAGYEQY
TRBJ2-1 | TRBV5-1 | TRBD2 | ASSLNGGAYNEQF
TRBJ1-2 | TRBV18 | TRBD1 | ASSGQVYGYT
TRBJ2-1 | TRBV3-1/TRBV3-2 | NA | ASSQQGSNEQF
TRBJ2-7 | TRBV9 | NA | ASSPSRGGTSYEQY
TRBJ2-7 | TRBV6-5 | TRBD1 | ASSYTTGGAVEQY
TRBJ2-7 | TRBV10-1 | TRBD1 | ASSGTDRGIREQY
TRBJ2-7 | TRBV5-4 | TRBD1 | ASSFRDRGYEQY
TRBJ2-7 | TRBV13 | NA | ASSPGTTLYEQY
TRBJ1-4 | TRBV9 | TRBD1 | ASSGDSQNEKLF
TRBJ2-1 | TRBV6-2/TRBV6-3 | NA | ASSTSYNEQF